The sequence of this T cell receptor (beta chain) was determined in a study of human T cells and chemical hapten exposure. The time point here: patch test 1, 2 weeks after DPC sensitization. Treatment specified: therapeutic diphenylcyclopropenone sensitization with weekly scalp DPC. How the authors handled the data: A per-sample median of roughly 91,000 TCRs was observed, with a range of roughly 20,000 to 690,600. TCRdb reprocessed the RACE reads with MiXCR, giving one entry per CDR3 protein. What appears here as the V and J calls and clone size reflects TCRdb's work, not the paper's. This sample yields some 91,000 distinct CDR3 sequences, of which under 15% are seen a single time; around 2.2% belongs to the top ten. With 1 base removed from V and 1 base from J, the gap between germline ends came to 11 bases. The germline CDR1 and CDR2 sequences are SNHLY and FYNNEI. The CDR3 is made up of 16 amino acids.

The chain has TRBV2 and TRBJ2-4, with D uncertain. Sequencing used whole blood, obtained in connection with sensitization to the hapten diphenylcyclopropenone (DPC). The TCR sequence derives from a woman between 40 and 55 years old with alopecia areata. Some clones in this sample may be carry-over from other donors' samples. CDR3 sequence (DNA): TGTGCCAGCAGTGAAGACAGTTTAGGGGCCAAAAACATTCAGTACTTC. Encoded protein: CASSEDSLGAKNIQYF.